The text below deals with one T cell receptor beta chain. The data originate from a study of cytomegalovirus exposure and HLA in healthy donors. This CDR3 has 16 amino acids. CDR1 and CDR2 (germline): LGHNA, YNFKEQ. Germline trimming cut 0 bases from V and 0 bases from J; bases unmatched to any gene: 4. TCRdb's copy holds only in-frame clones and misses some; the assay was immunoSEQ multiplex PCR. The profile covers around 190,000 clones, with roughly 81% appearing a single time and roughly 1.2% taken by the ten largest. The V and J genes are TRBV4-2 and TRBJ2-7; 8 nucleotides match TRBD2. Sequences were obtained from PBMCs. The TCR was taken from a woman between 25 and 40 years old in good health and CMV-seronegative. CDR3 sequence (DNA): TGTGCCAGCAGCCAAGACCGGACTAGCCCCTCCTACGAGCAGTACTTC. The encoded protein is CASSQDRTSPSYEQYF.